Below are 16 T cell receptor beta chains sequenced from a single sample in a study of molecular identifiers for immune sequencing clone quantification. Each CDR3 protein gets one entry after TCRdb re-called the PCR reads with MiXCR. The sample lists approximately 40,000 distinct CDR3 sequences, around a sixth occurring once. Source material: naive CD8+ T cells from blood, with Jurkat cell RNA spiked in. Sample subset: FACS-sorted CD8+CD4-CCR7+CD45RA+ naive T cells. The receptors derive from a human donor in good health. Some libraries in this study had Jurkat cell RNA spiked in.

This clonotype has ten or more counts. The rearrangement uses TRBV27 and TRBJ2-7, with a tentative D call TRBD2 (5 bases). This CDR3 is 13 amino acids long. Germline CDR1 reads MNHEY; CDR2 reads SMNVEV (reference sequence). The V end lost 6 bases, the J end lost 3 bases, and 12 bases lay between the germline ends. The CDR3, as DNA: TGTGCCAGCAGCCGCCCAGGAGGCTACGAGCAGTACTTC. Translated, it gives CASSRPGGYEQYF.

This clonotype was seen repeatedly, ten times or more. The chain is built from TRBV5-1 and TRBJ1-2, with D hard to call. This CDR3 is built from 14 residues. V was shortened by 8 bases and J by 1 base, with 15 bases between the two germline ends. The germline V gene encodes CDR1 SGHRS and CDR2 YFSETQ. The DNA of the CDR3 is TGCGCCAGTAGTATGAGGGCAAGTAACTATGGCTACACCTTC. It codes for CASSMRASNYGYTF.

This clonotype was picked up many times. This chain uses TRBV20-1 with TRBJ2-7, with a tentative D call TRBD1 (5 bases). This CDR3 is built from 13 residues. Germline CDR1 reads DFQATT; CDR2 reads SNEGSKA (reference sequence). The ends were cut back, 4 bases at V and 2 bases at J, with 12 bases in the middle. CDR3 region: CSATTATTYEQYF. In nucleotides, the CDR3 is TGCAGTGCTACGACAGCGACAACCTACGAGCAGTACTTC.

This clonotype was counted a few times. The junction and the germline gene differ at one end; a read error may be behind it. The chain has TRBV4-3 and TRBJ2-4, with D perhaps matching TRBD2 (6 bases). This CDR3 contains 15 residues. The germline CDR1 and CDR2 sequences are LGHNA and YSLEER. The CDR3 here is CASSQDASVGNTQYF. The CDR3 nucleotides read TGCGCCAGCAGCCAAGATGCTAGCGTGGGAAACACTCAGTACTTC.

This clonotype was detected ten times or more. The chain joins TRBV27 to TRBJ2-7; 8 bases agree with TRBD1. V lost 0 bases to trimming and J lost 2 bases; unmatched junction nucleotides: 3. CDR3 length: 15 residues. Germline CDR1 MNHEY, CDR2 SMNVEV (reference sequence). The CDR3 spells CASSLSGTGAYEQYF. CDR3 coding DNA: TGTGCCAGCAGTTTATCGGGGACAGGAGCCTACGAGCAGTACTTC.

There are many counts of this clonotype. The chain joins TRBV9 to TRBJ2-7; TRBD2 matches 7 bases. V lost 2 bases to trimming and J lost 4 bases; unmatched junction nucleotides: 6. Germline-derived CDR1 and CDR2 are SGDLS and YYNGEE. There are 14 residues in the CDR3. CDR3 in amino acids: CASSVASGKYEQYF. CDR3 nucleotide sequence: TGTGCCAGCAGCGTCGCTAGCGGAAAGTACGAGCAGTACTTC.

The CDR3 coding sequence is TGTGCCAGCAGCTTAGGGACAGGGCAGAAGGCCCAGCATTTT. Protein: CASSLGTGQKAQHF. The chain couples TRBV5-6 to TRBJ1-5, with 9 bases that match TRBD1. V trimming: 2 bases; J trimming: 11 bases; junction bases outside the gene matches: 8. The CDR3 has 14 amino acids. Germline V lookup: CDR1 SGHDT, CDR2 YYEEEE.

This clonotype occurred many times. The chain has TRBV7-9 and TRBJ2-4, with D maybe TRBD2 (6 bases). Germline loops: CDR1 SEHNR, CDR2 FQNEAQ (reference sequence). There are 15 residues in the CDR3. The V and J ends lost 4 bases and 1 base respectively, with 11 bases between them. In DNA, the CDR3 is TGTGCCAGCAGCTATCCCCTAGCGGCCAAAAACATTCAGTACTTC. Translating gives CASSYPLAAKNIQYF.

This clonotype was recorded at least ten times. CDR3: CASSQDRSGELFF. The CDR3 DNA is TGCGCCAGCAGCCAAGATCGCTCCGGGGAGCTGTTTTTT. The rearrangement joins TRBV4-3 to TRBJ2-2; D ambiguous. CDR3 size: 13 residues. The germline CDR1 and CDR2 sequences are LGHNA and YSLEER. Trimming took off 0 bases at V and 6 bases at J, with 5 bases between the two ends.

This clonotype was detected ten times or more. J is TRBJ2-3 and V is TRBV11-2; D gene ambiguous. V was pared by 0 bases and J by 4 bases, with 8 bases between. Germline CDR1 and CDR2: SGHAT and FQNNGV. The CDR3 has 14 amino acids. This chain's CDR3 is CASSLEYSADTQYF. In DNA form, the CDR3 reads TGTGCCAGCAGCTTAGAATATTCGGCAGATACGCAGTATTTT.

This clonotype was recorded many times. The rearrangement uses TRBV11-2 and TRBJ2-7; 7 bases fit TRBD2. Germline-derived CDR1 and CDR2 are SGHAT and FQNNGV. The CDR3 is 15 residues long. V trimming: 1 base; J trimming: 2 bases; junction bases outside the gene matches: 5. Here the CDR3 reads CASSLGGGAPYEQYF. The CDR3 nucleotides are TGTGCCAGCAGCTTAGGCGGGGGAGCTCCCTACGAGCAGTACTTC. Full variable domain (outside the CDR3, taken from reference TRBV11-2 and TRBJ2-7): EAGVAQSPRYKIIEKRQSVAFWCNPISGHATLYWYQQILGQGPKLLIQFQNNGVVDDSQLPKDRFSAERLKGVDSTLKIQPAKLEDSAVYLCASSLGGGAPYEQYFGPGTRLTVT.

This clonotype came up many times. The gene calls are TRBV20-1 and TRBJ1-5; tentatively, D is TRBD1 (6 bases). The length of the CDR3 is 13 residues. Germline loops: CDR1 DFQATT, CDR2 SNEGSKA (reference sequence). V was trimmed by 6 bases and J by 7 bases, leaving 16 bases between them. CDR3 coding DNA: TGCAGTGCCCTTCCGGGGGGCGGACAGCCCCAGCATTTT. Translation gives CSALPGGGQPQHF.

This clonotype was counted many times. The V gene is TRBV27, the J gene TRBJ2-2; weak D call: TRBD1 (6 bases). Looked up from germline, CDR1 is MNHEY and CDR2 is SMNVEV (reference sequence). This CDR3 has 16 amino acids. Trimming cost V 0 bases and J 11 bases, with 19 bases left between them. The CDR3 nucleotides are TGTGCCAGCAGTTTATCGAGTGTTTTGAGACAGGCAGAGCTGTTTTTT. This gives the protein CASSLSSVLRQAELFF.

This clonotype was counted between two and nine times. The chain has TRBV23-1 and TRBJ2-7, with D tentatively TRBD1 or TRBD2 (7 bases each). TRBV23-1 is an open reading frame, and its role is uncertain. This CDR3 is 16 amino acids long. The V end was cut by 7 bases, the J end by 6 bases, with 25 bases between. CDR3 amino acids: CASNTRGETSRCEQYF. CDR3 DNA sequence: TGCGCCAGCAACACCAGGGGGGAGACTAGCAGGTGCGAGCAGTACTTC.

This clonotype has a handful of counts. V gene TRBV15 combines with J gene TRBJ2-5; TRBD2 matches 11 bases. CDR3 length: 16 amino acids. V shed 1 base, J shed 2 bases, and the junction held 3 bases outside the gene matches. Germline values: CDR1 LNHNV, CDR2 YYDKDF (reference sequence). The CDR3 coding sequence is TGTGCCACCAGCAGAGCGTCTAGCGGGAGGCAAGAGACCCAGTACTTC. This translates into CATSRASSGRQETQYF.

This clonotype appeared a few times. The gene calls are TRBV28 and TRBJ2-2, with D perhaps matching TRBD1 (6 bases). Germline V CDR1 and CDR2: MDHEN, SYDVKM. The CDR3 contains 13 residues. The V gene lost 8 bases and the J gene lost 5 bases, with 12 bases spanning the gap. The CDR3 sequence: CASLRGYTGELFF. The CDR3 bases are TGTGCCAGCCTCAGGGGATATACCGGGGAGCTGTTTTTT.